This section outlines one T cell receptor (beta chain) sequence together with its context. The sample is drawn from a study of CD8 T cells in Susac syndrome. Relapsing-remitting disease, either stable or active, was present in the treatment-naive patients who were the multiple sclerosis controls. TEMRA cells were enriched by FACS, and CD4+ and CD8+ T cells were negatively isolated. Random hexamers primed reverse transcription of about 0.5 to 1 ug RNA. TCR beta CDR3 was amplified by immunoSEQ multiplex PCR. This amplification extended across 54 Vbeta and 13 Jbeta segments. Using its own MiXCR run on the immunoSEQ multiplex PCR reads, TCRdb lists one record per CDR3 protein. This table has about 150,000 distinct CDR3 sequences, about 94% appearing once. Per the germline V gene, CDR1 is LGHDT and CDR2 is YNNKEL (reference sequence). V shed 4 bases and J shed 9 bases, with 19 bases lying between them. This CDR3 is built from 16 residues.

The sequence came from a human donor with multiple sclerosis. The chain combines TRBV3-1 with TRBJ2-6; tentative D call: TRBD2 (5 bases). Sequencing input: CD8+ T cells from PBMCs. The CDR3 reads CASSPSRTGGGNVLTF. CDR3 nucleotide sequence: TGTGCCAGCAGCCCCTCAAGGACCGGAGGTGGCAACGTCCTGACTTTC. The entire variable domain, with the rest obtained from reference TRBV3-1 and TRBJ2-6, is as follows: DTAVSQTPKYLVTQMGNDKSIKCEQNLGHDTMYWYKQDSKKFLKIMFSYNNKELIINETVPNRFSPKSPDKAHLNLHINSLELGDSAVYFCASSPSRTGGGNVLTFGAGSRLTVL.